This passage covers 22 T cell receptor beta chains from one sample sequenced in a study of OX40 agonist ivuxolimab in advanced cancers. The data were produced by immunoSEQ multiplex PCR, yet TCRdb's version contains in-frame clones alone and is incomplete. The sample has tens of thousands of clones, approximately 79% seen once. The sample in question was CD4+ or CD8+ T cells sorted from blood, obtained in a trial of the OX40 agonist ivuxolimab. These receptors all stem from an adult with an advanced solid tumor such as melanoma, head and neck, liver or kidney cancer.

The chain employs TRBV19 and TRBJ1-1; the D gene is possibly TRBD1 (6 bases). Trimming pared 4 bases from V and 6 bases from J, leaving 15 bases between. This CDR3 is 14 amino acids long. Germline lookup yields CDR1 LNHDA and CDR2 SQIVND (reference sequence). The CDR3 coding sequence is TGTGCCAGTAGTACCGAAGGGGGACTCGCTGAAGCTTTCTTT. Translated, it gives CASSTEGGLAEAFF.

This chain connects TRBV10-3 to TRBJ2-7, with D tentatively TRBD2 (6 bases). With 3 bases removed from V and 6 bases from J, the gap between germline ends came to 15 bases. This CDR3 region has 14 residues. The germline V gene has CDR1 ENHRY and CDR2 SYGVKD. The CDR3 region has the DNA TGTGCCATCAGTGAAGTAGGGGAGGTGCGCGAGCAGTACTTC. As protein: CAISEVGEVREQYF.

In its sample, this clone was seen a few times. V is TRBV19 and J is TRBJ2-5, with 8 nucleotides matching TRBD2. This CDR3 region has 12 residues. With V trimmed by 5 bases and J by 12 bases, 8 bases remained unmatched. CDR1 is LNHDA and CDR2 is SQIVND in the germline V gene (reference sequence). The CDR3 is CASSPGPGLEYF. For the CDR3, the DNA is TGTGCCAGTAGTCCAGGCCCGGGACTAGAGTACTTC.

This rearrangement joins TRBV9 to TRBJ2-2, with D hard to call. Trimming shortened V by 0 bases and J by 1 base, and 13 bases separated the two germline ends. The germline CDR1 and CDR2 sequences are SGDLS and YYNGEE. The CDR3 length is 17 residues. In nucleotides, the CDR3 is TGTGCCAGCAGCGTAGACCCCACGAGTGGGAACACCGGGGAGCTGTTTTTT. It encodes CASSVDPTSGNTGELFF.

This clone was recorded once. The chain recombines TRBV29-1 with TRBJ2-3; 11 bases fit TRBD1. Per the germline V gene, CDR1 is SQVTM and CDR2 is ANQGSEA. There are 13 residues in the CDR3. The junction had 13 bases not matched to a gene; V was cut back by 7 bases and J by 13 bases. The chain's CDR3 is CSAPGQGEIVEYF. CDR3 nucleotides: TGCAGCGCCCCGGGACAGGGGGAGATAGTGGAGTATTTT.

In its sample, this clone was seen a few times. The chain uses TRBV15 and TRBJ1-2; 10 nucleotides line up with TRBD1. The CDR3 sequence is 15 residues long. With 3 bases clipped from V and 3 bases from J, the junction kept 4 bases outside the gene matches. Germline CDR1 is LNHNV and CDR2 is YYDKDF (reference sequence). The CDR3 protein is CATSSSGTGDYGYTF. Here the CDR3 DNA reads TGTGCCACCAGCAGCTCCGGGACAGGGGACTATGGCTACACCTTC.

The CDR3 loop is CASSLAATVGEAFF. The CDR3 nucleotides are TGTGCCAGCAGCTTAGCGGCGACAGTTGGCGAAGCTTTCTTT. The V gene is TRBV7-9, the J gene TRBJ1-1, with D perhaps TRBD1 (5 bases). This CDR3 contains 14 residues. Per germline, CDR1 SEHNR and CDR2 FQNEAQ (reference sequence). Trimming pared 0 bases from V and 8 bases from J, leaving 13 bases between.

The DNA of the CDR3 is TGTGCCAGCAGCTCGGGGGCAGGGGAAAAACTGTTTTTT. Its protein is CASSSGAGEKLFF. This sequence joins TRBV2 and TRBJ1-4, with a tentative D call TRBD1 (6 bases). Germline values: CDR1 SNHLY, CDR2 FYNNEI. This CDR3 contains 13 residues. The germline V and J ends were trimmed by 6 bases and 8 bases, with 13 bases remaining between them.

The chain is built from TRBV30 and TRBJ1-2, with 7 bases matching TRBD1. The CDR3 has 13 residues. Germline CDR1 reads GTSNPN; CDR2 reads SVGIG (reference sequence). After removal of 0 bases from V and 6 bases from J, the junction contained 4 bases not matched to a gene. In DNA form, the CDR3 reads TGTGCCTGGAGTGTACAGGGGAGCCATGGCTACACCTTC. Protein product: CAWSVQGSHGYTF.

In nucleotides, the CDR3 is TGTGCCAGCTCCTTATTCTCCGGGACCATGTCGCAAGAGACCCAGTACTTC. Protein product: CASSLFSGTMSQETQYF. The chain carries TRBV7-2 and TRBJ2-5, with D perhaps being TRBD1 or TRBD2 (5 bases each). From germline, CDR1 is SGHTA and CDR2 FQGNSA. The CDR3 extends over 17 amino acids. Deletions cut 8 bases from V and 2 bases from J, with 24 bases between.

The CDR3 is CASSVTSGGSYEQYF. DNA for the CDR3: TGTGCCAGCAGCGTGACTAGCGGAGGATCCTACGAGCAGTACTTC. The chain couples TRBV5-5 to TRBJ2-7; 9 nucleotides align to TRBD2. CDR1 is SGHKS, CDR2 YYEKEE, per germline (reference sequence). The CDR3 has 15 residues. Germline trimming cut 4 bases from V and 1 base from J; bases unmatched to any gene: 6. Drawing the rest from reference TRBV5-5 and TRBJ2-7, the complete variable domain is DAGVTQSPTHLIKTRGQQVTLRCSPISGHKSVSWYQQVLGQGPQFIFQYYEKEERGRGNFPDRFSARQFPNYSSELNVNALLLGDSALYLCASSVTSGGSYEQYFGPGTRLTVT.

The V call is TRBV27, the J call TRBJ2-1; the match to TRBD2 covers 7 bases. Trimming removed 4 bases from V and 6 bases from J; junction bases left unmatched: 3. CDR1 and CDR2 from the germline V gene are MNHEY and SMNVEV (reference sequence). The CDR3 spans 13 residues. CDR3 sequence reads: CASSYPSGNEQFF. The CDR3 nucleotides read TGTGCCAGCAGTTATCCTAGCGGCAATGAGCAGTTCTTC.

The chain joins TRBV5-6 to TRBJ1-4; D is uncertain. The CDR3 spans 14 residues. The germline V gene encodes CDR1 SGHDT and CDR2 YYEEEE. Deletions cut 4 bases from V and 4 bases from J, with 11 bases between. The chain's CDR3 is CASSLTGINEKLFF. The CDR3 DNA is TGTGCCAGCAGCCTGACCGGGATTAATGAAAAACTGTTTTTT.

The V and J genes are TRBV6-4 and TRBJ2-2; 16 nucleotides match TRBD2. This CDR3 has 19 residues. Germline CDR1 is MRHNA and CDR2 is SNTAGT. The trim removed 3 bases at V and 6 bases at J, leaving 10 bases unmatched. In DNA, the CDR3 is TGTGCCAGCAGTGAGACCGGGACTAGCGGGAGGGCCCGACCCGGGGAGCTGTTTTTT. Amino acids: CASSETGTSGRARPGELFF.

This rearrangement joins TRBV7-9 to TRBJ2-1, with TRBD2 identical over 11 bases. V lost 0 bases, J lost 5 bases, and 0 bases stayed unmatched. The CDR3 loop spans 15 amino acids. Germline loops: CDR1 SEHNR, CDR2 FQNEAQ (reference sequence). The CDR3 region has the DNA TGTGCCAGCAGCTTAGCTAGCGGGGGGGACAATGAGCAGTTCTTC. It specifies CASSLASGGDNEQFF.

The gene calls are TRBV5-4 and TRBJ1-2; maybe TRBD1 (5 bases). The CDR3 has 14 amino acids. V shed 0 bases and J shed 8 bases, with 14 bases lying between them. CDR1 and CDR2 (germline): SGHNT, YYREEE (reference sequence). The CDR3 reads CASSLVAGNMGYTF. The CDR3 coding sequence is TGTGCCAGCAGCTTGGTCGCAGGGAATATGGGCTACACCTTC.

A remark on this clone: The same CDR3 arises from other DNA sequences in this sample as well. The rearrangement uses TRBV6-6 and TRBJ2-5; D not resolved. The CDR3 covers 13 residues. Germline V CDR1 and CDR2: MNHNY, SVGAGI (reference sequence). The V end was cut by 6 bases, the J end by 5 bases, with 13 bases between. CDR3 bases: TGTGCCAGCAGCACCGATTTGGGGGAGACCCAGTACTTC. Translating gives CASSTDLGETQYF.

CDR3 loop: CSARNNQPQHF. The CDR3 DNA is TGCAGTGCTAGAAACAATCAGCCCCAGCATTTT. This sequence joins TRBV20-1 and TRBJ1-5; D is undetermined. This CDR3 contains 11 residues. Germline assignment: CDR1 DFQATT and CDR2 SNEGSKA (reference sequence). V was trimmed by 2 bases and J by 3 bases, leaving 2 bases between them.

The chain recombines TRBV5-4 with TRBJ1-2, with 9 bases fitting TRBD1. The CDR3 is made up of 17 amino acids. Looked up from germline, CDR1 is SGHNT and CDR2 is YYREEE (reference sequence). V was clipped by 0 bases and J by 4 bases; unmatched bases: 10. The CDR3 loop is CASSLGQGGIGLYGYTF. The CDR3 coding sequence is TGTGCCAGCAGCTTGGGACAGGGGGGGATCGGGCTCTATGGCTACACCTTC.

The rearrangement links TRBV27 to TRBJ2-1; possibly TRBD1 for D (6 bases). This CDR3 is built from 15 residues. The germline V gene encodes CDR1 MNHEY and CDR2 SMNVEV (reference sequence). With 4 bases removed from V and 6 bases from J, the gap between germline ends came to 16 bases. The CDR3 sequence: CASSSGHRGGNEQFF. CDR3 DNA sequence: TGTGCCAGCAGTTCGGGACACCGAGGGGGCAATGAGCAGTTCTTC.

The genes are TRBV6-1 and TRBJ2-2, with D perhaps matching TRBD1 or TRBD2 (6 bases each). CDR3 length: 15 residues. V was pared by 2 bases and J by 4 bases, with 11 bases between. CDR1 is MNHNS and CDR2 is SASEGT in the germline V gene. Here the CDR3 reads CASSERGGSTGELFF. The DNA of the CDR3 is TGTGCCAGCAGTGAACGAGGGGGGTCCACCGGGGAGCTGTTTTTT.

The chain couples TRBV18 to TRBJ2-7; 7 bases fit TRBD1. V shed 5 bases, J shed 3 bases, and the junction held 7 bases outside the gene matches. Germline V CDR1 and CDR2: KGHSH, LQKENI. The CDR3 loop spans 14 amino acids. As DNA, the CDR3 is TGTGCCAGCTCAGACGGGACAGTTAGCTACGAGCAGTACGTC. Its translation is CASSDGTVSYEQYV.